The 11 T cell receptor beta chains below come from one sample, sequenced in a study of identical twins. MiXCR, applied by TCRdb to the 5' RACE reads, yields one record per CDR3 protein. The profile covers approximately 240,000 distinct CDR3 sequences, with over 12% appearing a single time and about 9% taken by the ten largest. Sequenced: memory (CD45RO+) T cells sorted from blood. Receptor source: a woman aged 18-29 years in good health.

Only a few counts were recorded for this clonotype. This chain connects TRBV5-1 to TRBJ2-7; D possibly matches TRBD1 or TRBD2 (7 bases each). The germline gives CDR1 SGHRS, CDR2 YFSETQ. The CDR3 sequence is 14 residues long. With 7 bases removed from V and 2 bases from J, the gap between germline ends came to 16 bases. This chain's CDR3 is CASGRGLQAYEQYF. In DNA, the CDR3 is TGCGCCAGCGGGAGGGGGCTACAAGCCTACGAGCAGTACTTC.

This clonotype was seen at least ten times. The chain links TRBV12-3 or TRBV12-4 to TRBJ2-7, with 11 nucleotides matching TRBD2. The CDR3 is 14 residues long. V shed 5 bases, J shed 12 bases, and the junction held 12 bases outside the gene matches. The CDR3 nucleotides read TGTGCCAGCAGTACAGGACTAGCGGGCGTCCCTCGGTACTTC. Its translation is CASSTGLAGVPRYF.

The rearrangement uses TRBV29-1 and TRBJ2-3, with unresolved D. The V and J ends lost 2 bases and 0 bases respectively, with 6 bases between them. Germline lookup yields CDR1 SQVTM and CDR2 ANQGSEA. The CDR3 has 13 residues. As DNA, the CDR3 is TGCAGCGTTGAATTCGGTAGCACAGATACGCAGTATTTT. Translated, it gives CSVEFGSTDTQYF.

In its sample, this clonotype was seen many times. V and J are TRBV27 and TRBJ1-6; D gene unclear. V was cut by 6 bases and J by 8 bases, with 14 bases left in between. CDR3 length equals 14 residues. In germline, CDR1 is MNHEY, CDR2 SMNVEV (reference sequence). The CDR3 sequence is CASSPTVTYSPLHF. The CDR3 nucleotides read TGTGCCAGCAGCCCTACAGTTACCTATTCACCCCTCCACTTT.

This clonotype was seen ten or more times. The V and J genes are TRBV12-3 or TRBV12-4 and TRBJ1-5; D not resolved. Trimming took off 1 base at V and 6 bases at J, with 7 bases between the two ends. This CDR3 has 13 residues. The CDR3 protein is CASSLEIVQPQHF. CDR3 nucleotide sequence: TGTGCCAGCAGTTTAGAGATCGTTCAGCCCCAGCATTTT.

This clonotype was detected many times. This chain joins TRBV20-1 and TRBJ2-1, with 11 bases identical to TRBD2. The ends lost 6 bases at V and 5 bases at J; junction bases unmatched: 15. The CDR3 spans 17 residues. In germline, CDR1 is DFQATT, CDR2 SNEGSKA (reference sequence). CDR3 residues: CSAPRGLAGGPHNEQFF. In DNA, the CDR3 is TGCAGTGCCCCGCGGGGTTTAGCGGGAGGGCCCCACAATGAGCAGTTCTTC.

The table lists this clonotype with many counts. The rearrangement links TRBV5-1 to TRBJ1-3, with D perhaps matching TRBD1 (5 bases). The CDR3 has 15 residues. CDR1 and CDR2 from the germline V gene are SGHRS and YFSETQ. With 4 bases removed from V and 0 bases from J, the gap between germline ends came to 11 bases. The CDR3 sequence: CASSGQSSSGNTIYF. DNA of the CDR3: TGCGCCAGCAGCGGACAAAGCAGCTCTGGAAACACCATATATTTT.

The V and J genes are TRBV7-8 and TRBJ2-3; TRBD2 is a possible D gene (6 bases). CDR3 length equals 15 residues. V dropped 3 bases and J dropped 6 bases, with 16 bases sitting between them. The germline V gene has CDR1 SGHVS and CDR2 FQNEAQ. The CDR3 bases are TGTGCCAGCAGCTTCCGGGACTCCGAGTGGGATACGCAGTATTTT. This codes for CASSFRDSEWDTQYF.

In its sample, this clonotype was seen a few times. The CDR3 DNA follows: TGCAGTGCCCGGACCATCTACAATGAGCAGTTCTTC. Translated: CSARTIYNEQFF. The rearrangement uses TRBV20-1 and TRBJ2-1; D ambiguous. The V end lost 6 bases, the J end lost 3 bases, and 9 bases lay between the germline ends. There are 12 residues in the CDR3. From germline, CDR1 is DFQATT and CDR2 SNEGSKA (reference sequence).

This clonotype was detected only a few times. The gene calls are TRBV2 and TRBJ1-6; possible D gene TRBD1, 5 bases. The germline gives CDR1 SNHLY, CDR2 FYNNEI. This CDR3 spans 14 amino acids. V was shortened by 6 bases and J by 10 bases, with 16 bases between the two germline ends. The CDR3 nucleotides read TGTGCCAGCAGCGGAACAGGAAGGGTCTCACCCCTCCACTTT. It translates to CASSGTGRVSPLHF.

This clonotype was counted only a few times. This sequence joins TRBV5-1 and TRBJ2-4, with D perhaps matching TRBD1 (7 bases). The germline V gene has CDR1 SGHRS and CDR2 YFSETQ. The CDR3 is 14 amino acids. V shed 2 bases and J shed 5 bases, with 11 bases lying between them. This CDR3 reads CASSFSRGENIQYF. For the CDR3, the DNA is TGCGCCAGCAGCTTTTCCAGGGGGGAAAACATTCAGTACTTC.